The 3 T cell receptor beta chains below all came from one sample that was sequenced in a study of T cell clonality in common variable immunodeficiency. Using immunoSEQ multiplex PCR, the repertoire was profiled, and TCRdb retains in-frame clones only, with some absent. The sample is made up of tens of thousands of clones, none counted only once. Sequencing was performed on peripheral blood mononuclear cells. The receptor source for this set is a person aged 18 to 75 in good health.

Concerning this clone itself: Read data end 3 residues before the CDR3 end; the end is taken from the germline J gene. The rearrangement joins TRBV30 to TRBJ2-5; D is perhaps TRBD1 (6 bases). Germline V lookup: CDR1 GTSNPN, CDR2 SVGIG (reference sequence). Trimming took off 0 bases at V and 7 bases at J, with 12 bases between the two ends. The CDR3 contains 13 residues. The CDR3 is CAWSVSLGGTQYF. CDR3 bases read: TGTGCCTGGAGTGTATCCCTAGGGGGGACC.

This clone was picked up many times. The read comes to an end 3 residues before the CDR3 does, leaving the germline J gene to fill in the end. V usage is TRBV6-1 and J usage is TRBJ1-4; D is possibly TRBD1 (5 bases). The germline V gene has CDR1 MNHNS and CDR2 SASEGT. Trimming left V 1 base short and J 0 bases short, with 9 bases between. The CDR3 spans 16 residues. Here the CDR3 reads CASSEVRQTTNEKLFF. The sequenced part of the CDR3 DNA is TGTGCCAGCAGTGAAGTCCGACAGACAACTAATGAAAAA.

There are many counts of this clone. Read coverage stops 3 residues before the CDR3 terminus; the germline J gene supplies the remainder. V and J are TRBV20-1 and TRBJ2-2; the D gene is possibly TRBD1 (5 bases). The CDR3 has 14 residues. With 3 bases removed from V and 4 bases from J, the gap between germline ends came to 12 bases. Per germline, CDR1 DFQATT and CDR2 SNEGSKA (reference sequence). CDR3 region: CSASRLGPTGELFF. Incomplete CDR3 DNA: TGCAGTGCTAGCAGACTGGGGCCCACCGGGGAG.